This T cell receptor beta chain was obtained from a study of T cells expressing NK-cell markers. At the level of the study: Obtained from sorted CD3+CD56+NKG2C+, CD3+CD56+NKG2C- and CD3+CD56-NKG2C+ T cells were the TCR beta repertoires. Seven sequenced donors out of eight were HCMV-seropositive, one seronegative.

The CDR3 covers 13 residues. In germline, CDR1 is SNHLY, CDR2 FYNNEI. TCRdb processed the 5' RACE reads again and assigns one entry to each CDR3 protein, with no DNA. The sample totals 300,000 to 450,000 distinct CDR3 sequences. The clonotype comes from a man aged 18 to 70 in good health. This chain uses TRBV2 with TRBJ2-1; TCRdb returns TRBD1, unconfirmable since there is no DNA. The sample comprised blood T cells: a sorted CD56 or NKG2C T cell subset, CD4+ or CD8+ T cells, or bulk PBMC T cells (not recorded which). The CDR3 loop reads CASSGTGGNEQFF.